The 32 T cell receptor beta chains below come from one sample, sequenced in a study of beta chain features in type 1 diabetes. Whole-study findings and limits: Shortening that was moderate but significant affected the TCRB CDR3s of Type 1 diabetes patients in all four CD4+ subsets.

The authors reverse transcribed all of the isolated RNA, so sequencing captured expressed TCRB transcripts. TCRdb's table, derived via immunoSEQ multiplex PCR, lists solely in-frame clones and lacks some. Of roughly 730,000 clones listed, around 15% are singletons. No antigen is known for these receptors. Sample: naive CD4+ T cells from blood. The receptors come from a man between 18 and 29 years old with type 1 diabetes.

This clone was counted between two and nine times. The chain combines TRBV5-8 with TRBJ2-1, with D unresolved. V lost 4 bases to trimming and J lost 14 bases, with 13 bases between them. This CDR3 has 11 residues. Germline V gives CDR1 SGHTS, CDR2 YDEGEE. This CDR3 is CASSNHYYEFF. CDR3 DNA: TGTGCCAGCAGCAACCACTACTACGAGTTCTTC.

The chain couples TRBV21-1 to TRBJ2-7; the D call TRBD1 from the table was never checked on the DNA. TRBV21-1 counts as a pseudogene. CDR3 length equals 14 residues. This chain's CDR3 is CASSMRDIPYEQYF. The CDR3 bases are TGTGCCAGCAGCATGAGGGACATTCCCTACGAGCAGTACTTC.

This clone has only a few counts. The V call is TRBV29-1, the J call TRBJ2-3; weak D call: TRBD2 (6 bases). The CDR3 has 14 amino acids. The V gene lost 4 bases and the J gene lost 3 bases, with 14 bases spanning the gap. Per germline, CDR1 SQVTM and CDR2 ANQGSEA. CDR3 DNA sequence: TGCAGCGTTGTAGGGAGGTTAGTAACAGATACGCAGTATTTT. Protein sequence: CSVVGRLVTDTQYF.

This rearrangement joins TRBV9 to TRBJ1-2; perhaps TRBD1 as D (6 bases). Trimming removed 4 bases at V and 2 bases at J, with 9 bases between. The germline CDR1 and CDR2 sequences are SGDLS and YYNGEE. This CDR3 has 13 amino acids. The CDR3 nucleotides read TGTGCCAGCAGCCCAGGACAGAACTATGGCTACACCTTC. Translated: CASSPGQNYGYTF.

The gene calls are TRBV11-3 and TRBJ2-2; D uncertain. CDR3 length: 15 amino acids. In germline, CDR1 is SGHNT, CDR2 YENEEA. Trimming stripped 5 bases from V and 1 base from J, with 11 bases between. CDR3 nucleotide sequence: TGTGCCAGCAGCCCCCGGACGGGGAACACCGGGGAGCTGTTTTTT. It codes for CASSPRTGNTGELFF. Drawing the rest from reference TRBV11-3 and TRBJ2-2, the complete variable domain is EAGVVQSPRYKIIEKKQPVAFWCNPISGHNTLYWYLQNLGQGPELLIRYENEEAVDDSQLPKDRFSAERLKGVDSTLKIQPAELGDSAVYLCASSPRTGNTGELFFGEGSRLTVL.

Only a few counts were recorded for this clone. The gene calls are TRBV27 and TRBJ2-3; D uncertain. V gave up 3 bases and J gave up 1 base, with 11 bases separating them. This CDR3 has 15 amino acids. Germline V gene data show CDR1 as MNHEY and CDR2 as SMNVEV (reference sequence). The CDR3 DNA reads TGTGCCAGCAGTTTTGGGGTGCTGCGCACAGATACGCAGTATTTT. Protein sequence: CASSFGVLRTDTQYF.

The rearrangement uses TRBV7-8 and TRBJ2-6; D unresolved. Per germline, CDR1 SGHVS and CDR2 FQNEAQ. This CDR3 spans 14 amino acids. V was pared by 3 bases and J by 0 bases, with 3 bases between. The CDR3 here is CASSFSSGANVLTF. The CDR3 DNA sequence: TGTGCCAGCAGCTTTAGCTCTGGGGCCAACGTCCTGACTTTC.

The chain links TRBV20-1 to TRBJ2-7; no reliable D call. Germline V gene data show CDR1 as DFQATT and CDR2 as SNEGSKA (reference sequence). This CDR3 region has 10 residues. Trimming took 3 bases from V and 5 from J, leaving 5 bases between them. The DNA for the CDR3 is TGCAGTGCTAGTCAGGACGAGCAGTACTTC. Translated: CSASQDEQYF.

This rearrangement joins TRBV7-6 to TRBJ2-2, with TRBD1 matching over 8 bases. The CDR3 runs to 16 residues. Germline CDR1 is SGHVS and CDR2 is FNYEAQ. Trimming at V came to 0 bases and at J to 2 bases, leaving 2 bases not matched to a gene. CDR3 sequence (DNA): TGTGCCAGCAGCTTAGCCCCAGGGGGCAACACCGGGGAGCTGTTTTTT. Protein: CASSLAPGGNTGELFF. Full variable domain (outside the CDR3, taken from reference TRBV7-6 and TRBJ2-2): GAGVSQSPRYKVTKRGQDVALRCDPISGHVSLYWYRQALGQGPEFLTYFNYEAQQDKSGLPNDRFSAERPEGSISTLTIQRTEQRDSAMYRCASSLAPGGNTGELFFGEGSRLTVL.

V usage is TRBV6-4 and J usage is TRBJ1-5; D gene unclear. This CDR3 has 13 amino acids. V lost 3 bases, J lost 4 bases, and 7 bases lay in between. Germline CDR1 MRHNA, CDR2 SNTAGT. CDR3 nucleotides: TGTGCCAGCAGTGATGGGTTAAATCAGCCCCAGCATTTT. Its protein is CASSDGLNQPQHF.

The chain uses TRBV7-9 and TRBJ2-5, with 8 positions matching TRBD1. V lost 0 bases and J lost 4; bases outside the gene matches: 4. Germline V gene data show CDR1 as SEHNR and CDR2 as FQNEAQ (reference sequence). The CDR3 has 15 amino acids. This chain's CDR3 is CASSLARTGLETQYF. CDR3 in DNA: TGTGCCAGCAGCTTAGCGAGGACAGGGTTAGAGACCCAGTACTTC. The full variable domain, with the rest looked up from reference TRBV7-9 and TRBJ2-5, is DTGVSQNPRHKITKRGQNVTFRCDPISEHNRLYWYRQTLGQGPEFLTYFQNEAQLEKSRLLSDRFSAERPKGSFSTLEIQRTEQGDSAMYLCASSLARTGLETQYFGPGTRLLVL.

The rearrangement joins TRBV14 to TRBJ2-7; TRBD2 is a possible D gene (5 bases). This CDR3 spans 15 amino acids. CDR1 and CDR2 (germline): SGHDN, FVKESK. V dropped 4 bases and J dropped 0 bases, with 13 bases sitting between them. This chain's CDR3 is CASSPLPGYSYEQYF. As DNA, the CDR3 is TGTGCCAGCAGCCCACTCCCGGGGTACTCCTACGAGCAGTACTTC.

This chain uses TRBV28 with TRBJ2-3, with 10 bases fitting TRBD1. This CDR3 is 16 amino acids long. V was pared by 5 bases and J by 1 base, with 6 bases of the junction left unmatched. CDR1 and CDR2 (germline): MDHEN, SYDVKM. As DNA, the CDR3 is TGTGCCAGCAGTGATCGGGACAGGGGAGGCACAGATACGCAGTATTTT. It codes for CASSDRDRGGTDTQYF.

The chain combines TRBV6-6 with TRBJ1-1; D is unresolved. The CDR3 length is 14 residues. Trimming removed 0 bases from V and 0 bases from J, with 5 bases in between. The germline V gene has CDR1 MNHNY and CDR2 SVGAGI (reference sequence). The CDR3 is CASSYSPMNTEAFF. In DNA, the CDR3 is TGTGCCAGCAGTTACTCGCCCATGAACACTGAAGCTTTCTTT.

The chain joins TRBV30 to TRBJ1-6; tentatively, D is TRBD1 (6 bases). This CDR3 contains 15 residues. Looked up from germline, CDR1 is GTSNPN and CDR2 is SVGIG (reference sequence). V gave up 3 bases and J gave up 4 bases, with 13 bases separating them. DNA for the CDR3: TGTGCCTGGAGCTTAGGCCAGGGGTATAATTCACCCCTCCACTTT. Translation: CAWSLGQGYNSPLHF.

This clone was found a few times. The J gene is TRBJ1-4, the V gene TRBV30, with no clear D. The CDR3 contains 14 residues. Trimming pared 3 bases from V and 8 bases from J, leaving 16 bases between. Germline-derived CDR1 and CDR2 are GTSNPN and SVGIG (reference sequence). CDR3 loop: CAWRFQAAREKLFF. The CDR3, as DNA: TGTGCCTGGAGGTTCCAGGCCGCTAGAGAAAAACTGTTTTTT. Full variable domain (missing parts from reference TRBV30 and TRBJ1-4): SQTIHQWPATLVQPVGSPLSLECTVEGTSNPNLYWYRQAAGRGLQLLFYSVGIGQISSEVPQNLSASRPQDRQFILSSKKLLLSDSGFYLCAWRFQAAREKLFFGSGTQLSVL.

The sample holds a few counts of this clone. This chain connects TRBV29-1 to TRBJ2-3; D not certain. V was trimmed by 7 bases and J by 3 bases, leaving 14 bases between them. This CDR3 contains 13 residues. The germline gives CDR1 SQVTM, CDR2 ANQGSEA. CDR3 sequence (DNA): TGCAGCGCCCTGCGATCCGGGACAGATACGCAGTATTTT. Protein: CSALRSGTDTQYF.

The chain combines TRBV14 with TRBJ1-1; a weak D match, TRBD1 (5 bases). V was cut by 4 bases and J by 1 base, with 10 bases left in between. Germline lookup yields CDR1 SGHDN and CDR2 FVKESK. This CDR3 is 14 amino acids long. CDR3 sequence (DNA): TGTGCCAGCAGCCCTCGGCAGGGGAACACTGAAGCTTTCTTT. Translating gives CASSPRQGNTEAFF.

The chain has TRBV13 and TRBJ1-1; possible D gene TRBD1, 5 bases. The CDR3 is 16 residues long. The V gene lost 5 bases and the J gene lost 5 bases, with 21 bases spanning the gap. The germline V gene encodes CDR1 PRHDT and CDR2 FYEKMQ (reference sequence). The CDR3: CASSTPLGPGGTEAFF. The CDR3 DNA sequence: TGTGCCAGCAGCACGCCCTTGGGGCCCGGGGGGACTGAAGCTTTCTTT.

In its sample, this clone was seen a few times. V is TRBV18 and J is TRBJ1-2; 7 nucleotides line up with TRBD1. CDR1 is KGHSH and CDR2 is LQKENI in the germline V gene. V shed 2 bases and J 5 bases; nucleotides not matched to a gene: 8. CDR3 length equals 15 residues. CDR3 nucleotides: TGTGCCAGCTCACCATCGACAGGGAGCAATTATGGCTACACCTTC. This gives the protein CASSPSTGSNYGYTF. The full variable domain, rest sourced from reference TRBV18 and TRBJ1-2, is NAGVMQNPRHLVRRRGQEARLRCSPMKGHSHVYWYRQLPEEGLKFMVYLQKENIIDESGMPKERFSAEFPKEGPSILRIQQVVRGDSAAYFCASSPSTGSNYGYTFGSGTRLTVV.

This clone has more than one count but fewer than ten. The chain combines TRBV19 with TRBJ1-1, with 10 bases lining up with TRBD1. CDR1 is LNHDA, CDR2 SQIVND, per germline (reference sequence). The J segment lost 2 bases and the V segment lost 5 bases, leaving 11 bases of the junction unmatched. This CDR3 contains 17 residues. This CDR3 reads CASSFGTGDSVNTEAFF. The CDR3 nucleotides are TGTGCCAGTAGTTTCGGGACAGGGGATTCCGTAAACACTGAAGCTTTCTTT. The full variable domain, completed using reference TRBV19 and TRBJ1-1, is DGGITQSPKYLFRKEGQNVTLSCEQNLNHDAMYWYRQDPGQGLRLIYYSQIVNDFQKGDIAEGYSVSREKKESFPLTVTSAQKNPTAFYLCASSFGTGDSVNTEAFFGQGTRLTVV.

In its sample, this clone was seen a few times. This sequence joins TRBV29-1 and TRBJ2-3, with no clear D. CDR1 is SQVTM and CDR2 is ANQGSEA in the germline V gene. Trimming removed 4 bases from V and 2 bases from J, with 10 bases in between. The CDR3 sequence is 13 residues long. The CDR3 DNA is TGCAGCGTTGTATCTTTTTCCACAGATACGCAGTATTTT. Translated: CSVVSFSTDTQYF.

This clone appeared a few times. The chain employs TRBV7-2 and TRBJ1-5, with unresolved D. Looked up from germline, CDR1 is SGHTA and CDR2 is FQGNSA. The V gene lost 0 bases and the J gene lost 5 bases, with 8 bases spanning the gap. The CDR3 contains 14 residues. CDR3: CASSLAPLDQPQHF. CDR3 nucleotide sequence: TGTGCCAGCAGCTTAGCCCCCTTAGATCAGCCCCAGCATTTT.

The V call is TRBV13, the J call TRBJ2-7; D might be TRBD1 (5 bases). Trimming stripped 0 bases from V and 4 bases from J, with 13 bases between. CDR1 and CDR2 from the germline V gene are PRHDT and FYEKMQ (reference sequence). This CDR3 has 15 residues. The CDR3 loop is CASSLGAGNPYEQYF. CDR3 nucleotide sequence: TGTGCCAGCAGCTTAGGAGCAGGGAATCCGTACGAGCAGTACTTC.

There are a few counts of this clone. This chain uses TRBV7-2 with TRBJ2-5; no definite D call. Germline-derived CDR1 and CDR2 are SGHTA and FQGNSA. V dropped 2 bases and J dropped 1 base, with 8 bases sitting between them. The CDR3 totals 14 residues. In DNA form, the CDR3 reads TGTGCCAGCAGCTTAACGTACAGCCAAGAGACCCAGTACTTC. It specifies CASSLTYSQETQYF.

This clone was picked up a small number of times. Relative to the germline gene, one junction end is altered; a read error may explain this. This chain links TRBV30 with TRBJ1-6; weak D call: TRBD1 (5 bases). The germline CDR1 and CDR2 sequences are GTSNPN and SVGIG (reference sequence). The CDR3 is made up of 12 amino acids. The CDR3 nucleotides read TGTGCCCGGAGCAGGGAGGGTTCACCCCTCCACTTT. It yields the protein CARSREGSPLHF. Together with reference TRBV30 and TRBJ1-6, the CDR3 gives the full variable domain: SQTIHQWPATLVQPVGSPLSLECTVEGTSNPNLYWYRQAAGRGLQLLFYSVGIGQISSEVPQNLSASRPQDRQFILSSKKLLLSDSGFYLCARSREGSPLHFGNGTRLTVT.

In its sample, this clone was seen a few times. This rearrangement joins TRBV25-1 to TRBJ1-2, with a weak D call TRBD1 (5 bases). There are 15 residues in the CDR3. Germline CDR1 reads MGHDK; CDR2 reads SYGVNS. V lost 3 bases and J 4 bases, leaving 15 bases between the germline ends. The CDR3 loop reads CASSETGPGGYGYTF. The CDR3 bases are TGTGCCAGCAGTGAGACCGGCCCGGGGGGCTATGGCTACACCTTC.

CDR3 loop: CASSRTTGNEQYF. The DNA of the CDR3 is TGTGCCAGCTCACGGACGACAGGGAATGAGCAGTACTTC. V usage is TRBV18 and J usage is TRBJ2-7; 7 nucleotides align to TRBD1. The V and J ends lost 4 bases and 7 bases, in that order; junction bases with no gene match: 7. The germline CDR1 and CDR2 sequences are KGHSH and LQKENI. The CDR3 contains 13 residues.

Only a few counts were recorded for this clone. Additional DNA sequences in this sample encode the identical CDR3. The chain employs TRBV30 and TRBJ1-3; 7 bases align to TRBD1. The CDR3 runs to 13 residues. Germline-derived CDR1 and CDR2 are GTSNPN and SVGIG (reference sequence). V lost 2 bases, J lost 4 bases, and 2 bases stayed unmatched. The DNA for the CDR3 is TGTGCCTGGAGTCTGACAGGGGGAAACACCATATATTTT. Translation: CAWSLTGGNTIYF. Full variable domain (rest looked up from reference TRBV30 and TRBJ1-3): SQTIHQWPATLVQPVGSPLSLECTVEGTSNPNLYWYRQAAGRGLQLLFYSVGIGQISSEVPQNLSASRPQDRQFILSSKKLLLSDSGFYLCAWSLTGGNTIYFGEGSWLTVV.

This clone appeared a few times. The V gene is TRBV14, the J gene TRBJ2-7; possibly TRBD2 for D (5 bases). CDR1 is SGHDN, CDR2 FVKESK, per germline. The V end lost 4 bases, the J end lost 1 base, and 8 bases lay between the germline ends. This CDR3 has 13 residues. Written as DNA, the CDR3 is TGTGCCAGCAGCCGAGGGAATTCCTACGAGCAGTACTTC. This translates into CASSRGNSYEQYF. Combining the CDR3 with reference TRBV14 and TRBJ2-7 gives the whole variable domain EAGVTQFPSHSVIEKGQTVTLRCDPISGHDNLYWYRRVMGKEIKFLLHFVKESKQDESGMPNNRFLAERTGGTYSTLKVQPAELEDSGVYFCASSRGNSYEQYFGPGTRLTVT.

The chain is built from TRBV10-3 and TRBJ1-2; 9 bases match TRBD1. Trimming at V came to 7 bases and at J to 2 bases, leaving 5 bases not matched to a gene. The CDR3 is 14 residues long. Per the germline V gene, CDR1 is ENHRY and CDR2 is SYGVKD. The CDR3 loop reads CAITRDRANYGYTF. CDR3 bases: TGTGCCATCACTCGGGACAGGGCAAACTATGGCTACACCTTC.

This clone was counted once. The rearrangement links TRBV25-1 to TRBJ1-1; D not certain. The CDR3 contains 14 residues. The germline V gene has CDR1 MGHDK and CDR2 SYGVNS. Trimming cost V 1 base and J 0 bases, with 6 bases left between them. CDR3 nucleotides: TGTGCCAGCAGTGAATTGTACGTGAACACTGAAGCTTTCTTT. This gives the protein CASSELYVNTEAFF.